A single T cell receptor (delta chain) is shown here with its context. This clone was observed a few times. Its antigen remains unidentified. The protein that TCRdb holds for this DNA derives from a much larger clone and differs from the translated DNA at residue 9, which likely indicates a read error; the protein shown here is translated from the DNA. CDR1 and CDR2, per the germline V gene, are TSWWSYY and QGS. Reading from cysteine to phenylalanine, the CDR3 counts 13 amino acids. Kept here is only the CDR3 DNA, which spans 39 bases and is read in frame from base 1. These data belong to a study of γδ T cells in repeated Plasmodium falciparum infection (dated by TCRdb to the early 2020s). Looking at the study overall: The natural-infection arm enrolled Malian children exposed to intense seasonal malaria transmission, compared against age and gender matched Australian children. Four controlled human malaria infections were administered to about five malaria-naive U.S. adults over around 620 days by bites from P. falciparum NF54-infected Anopheles stephensi mosquitoes. Samples from controlled-infection subjects were taken at baseline, just before selected infections, and 21 days after each infection. The gammadelta TCR repertoires from Mali were analysed in two ways: cross-sectionally during periods with no transmission, and longitudinally across episodes of acute febrile malaria. The study examined how repeated Plasmodium falciparum infection shapes the human gammadelta T cell repertoire, using natural infection in Mali and controlled human malaria infection. Results and caveats for the whole study, not just this receptor: Waves of new clonotype selection in Vdelta2-negative, largely Vdelta1+, gammadelta TCR repertoires appeared to be driven by repeated controlled infections. A highly stable polyclonal repertoire over time and infection, with many inter-individual overlapping TCRgamma sequences, was shown by Vgamma9/Vdelta2+ TCR repertoires. Generalizability was limited because the Malian cohort came from a small rural village made up predominantly of one ethnic group. Because the controlled-infection cohort was small, analysis of inter-individual variability in gammadelta T cell responses was limited. Vdelta2-negative gammadelta TCR repertoires from Malian children appeared more clonally expanded, less diverse and less shared than those of Australian children.

For bulk TCR repertoire analysis, Vgamma9/Vdelta2+ and Vdelta2-negative gammadelta T cell populations were isolated by flow sorting from peripheral blood mononuclear cells. Library preparation used multiplex PCR. This sample was sequenced with an Illumina MiSeq. Every sorted gammadelta T cell sample had both its TCR gamma (TRG) and TCR delta (TRD) chains sequenced. The authors' pipeline ran thus. The repertoire analyses drew on clonotype tree plots, the accumulated frequency of the top 20 clonotypes, and diversity index (DI) and D75 metrics. TCRdb processed the public reads again with the CATT caller, after which rows with matching DNA were combined. These V and J calls originate from TCRdb's pipeline instead of the authors' own analysis. The sample records approximately 90,000 delta-chain clones, more than 0.85% of which are singletons. The ten most abundant clones make up more than 9% of the sample.

Material: gamma-delta T cells from blood. The chain is encoded by TRDV1 joined to TRDJ1; TRDD2 is a possible D gene, resting on 6 matching bases. The TCR sequence derives from a pool of human donors (malaria-infected and uninfected, not separated). The nucleotide sequence is TGTGCTCTATTCCTATTGAACACCGAAAAACTCATCTTT. It specifies CALFLLNTEKLIF.